These 3 T cell receptor beta chains were sequenced from one sample in a study of blood T cell repertoires in COVID-19. Method: immunoSEQ multiplex PCR; TCRdb's copy keeps in-frame clones and lacks some. The profile covers around 62,000 clones, with around 90% appearing a single time and about 40% taken by the ten largest. The sample comprised peripheral blood. The source is an older woman with COVID-19, enrolled during active disease.

The chain employs TRBV28 and TRBJ1-2, with a weak D call TRBD1 (5 bases). Trimming shortened V by 8 bases and J by 8 bases, and 15 bases separated the two germline ends. The CDR3 runs to 12 residues. Germline V gene sequence: CDR1 MDHEN, CDR2 SYDVKM. CDR3 coding DNA: TGTGCCAGCTGCCCGGGAGGGGACGGCTACACCTTC. It is translated as CASCPGGDGYTF.

The CDR3 loop reads CATSVGAGTVRNEQFF. Written as DNA, the CDR3 is TGTGCCACCAGTGTAGGGGCAGGAACTGTTAGGAATGAGCAGTTCTTC. This chain connects TRBV24-1 to TRBJ2-1; possible D gene TRBD1, 5 bases. The CDR3 loop spans 16 amino acids. Trimming left V 5 bases short and J 7 bases short, with 20 bases between. Germline V lookup: CDR1 KGHDR, CDR2 SFDVKD.

The V gene is TRBV6-6, the J gene TRBJ2-7; 7 bases are shared with TRBD2. The CDR3 runs 14 residues. The junction had 6 bases not matched to a gene; V was cut back by 7 bases and J by 0 bases. CDR1 MNHNY and CDR2 SVGAGI come from the germline V gene (reference sequence). Here the CDR3 DNA reads TGTGCCAGCATAATTGGCGGGAGCTCCTACGAGCAGTACTTC. Translation: CASIIGGSSYEQYF.